The T cell receptor (beta chain) described here comes from a study of graft-versus-host responses after intestinal transplantation. TCRdb's copy holds only in-frame clones and misses some; the assay was immunoSEQ multiplex PCR. The top ten clones hold 1.4% of a sample with approximately 100,000 clones, 86% of them seen once. The germline V gene has CDR1 SGHTA and CDR2 FQGNSA. The germline V and J ends were trimmed by 4 bases and 8 bases, with 21 bases remaining between them. CDR3 size: 16 residues. Here the sequenced sample was PBMCs, taken 255 days after intestinal transplant. The receptor comes from a human patient who received an intestinal transplant, so some T cells may come from the graft donor. The V gene is TRBV7-2, the J gene TRBJ1-3, with a possible D match to TRBD1 (5 bases). The CDR3: CASSSGSRAGGYTIYF. In DNA form, the CDR3 reads TGTGCCAGCAGCTCAGGTAGCAGGGCCGGAGGTTACACCATATATTTT.